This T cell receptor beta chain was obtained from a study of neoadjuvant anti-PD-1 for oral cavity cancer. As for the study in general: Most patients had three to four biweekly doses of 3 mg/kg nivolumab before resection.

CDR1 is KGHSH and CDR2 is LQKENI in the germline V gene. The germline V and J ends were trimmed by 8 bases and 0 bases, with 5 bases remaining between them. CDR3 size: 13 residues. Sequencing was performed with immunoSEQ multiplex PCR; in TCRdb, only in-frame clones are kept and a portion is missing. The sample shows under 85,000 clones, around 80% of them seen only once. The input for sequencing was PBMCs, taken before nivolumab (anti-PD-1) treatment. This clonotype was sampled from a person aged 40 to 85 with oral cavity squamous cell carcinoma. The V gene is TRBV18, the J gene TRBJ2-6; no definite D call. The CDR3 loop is CASAYSGANVLTF. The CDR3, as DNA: TGTGCCAGCGCCTACTCTGGGGCCAACGTCCTGACTTTC.